This T cell receptor beta chain was documented in a study of beta chain features in type 1 diabetes. Study observations and caveats: Whether HLA type affects TCRB rearrangement stayed undetermined in the present work.

The sequenced template was cDNA made from the entire isolated RNA. Generated by immunoSEQ multiplex PCR, the TCRdb table keeps only in-frame clones and is missing some. The sample has under 450,000 clones, approximately 14% seen once. Germline CDR1 and CDR2: SGHDN and FVKESK. The V and J ends lost 1 base and 4 bases respectively, with 12 bases between them. This CDR3 contains 15 residues. As regards this clone: Antigen specificity is unknown.

The material sequenced was naive CD4+ T cells from blood. The sequence came from a man between 25 and 39 years old in good health. The chain has TRBV14 and TRBJ2-3; no definite D call. Written as DNA, the CDR3 is TGTGCCAGCAGCCAAGTATCGGGCCTCCCAGATACGCAGTATTTT. As protein: CASSQVSGLPDTQYF.